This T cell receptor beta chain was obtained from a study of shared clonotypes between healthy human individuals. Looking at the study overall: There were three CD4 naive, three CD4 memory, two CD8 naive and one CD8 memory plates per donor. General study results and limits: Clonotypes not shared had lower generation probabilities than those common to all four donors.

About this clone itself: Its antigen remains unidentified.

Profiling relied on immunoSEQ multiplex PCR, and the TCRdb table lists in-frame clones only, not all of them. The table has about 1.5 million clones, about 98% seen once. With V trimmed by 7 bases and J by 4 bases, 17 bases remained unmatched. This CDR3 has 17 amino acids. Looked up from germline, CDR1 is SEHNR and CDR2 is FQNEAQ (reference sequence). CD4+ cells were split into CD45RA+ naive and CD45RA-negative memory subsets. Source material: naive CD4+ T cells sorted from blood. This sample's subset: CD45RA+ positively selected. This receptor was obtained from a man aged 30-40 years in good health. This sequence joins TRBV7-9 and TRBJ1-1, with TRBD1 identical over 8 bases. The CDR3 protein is CASTSLRAGGWGTEAFF. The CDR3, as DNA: TGTGCCAGCACATCCCTCCGGGCAGGGGGCTGGGGCACTGAAGCTTTCTTT.